One TCR beta chain is described in this entry. The data stem from a study of blood T cell repertoires in COVID-19. Across the whole study: In each case, the material was cDNA or gDNA derived from T cells, B-cell-depleted T cells, or PBMCs.

CDR1 is KGHSH, CDR2 LQKENI, per germline. V was pared by 3 bases and J by 2 bases, with 9 bases between. The CDR3 is 14 amino acids. In the original analysis: For nucleated cells, counts were estimated from reference gene primer amplification. The protocol was immunoSEQ multiplex PCR, while the TCRdb copy is restricted to in-frame clones and leaves out a portion. V and J calls and clone size come straight from that table; D and trimming were deduced from the DNA. The table includes 200,000 to 300,000 clones, roughly 86% detected once. This chain joins TRBV18 and TRBJ2-3, with TRBD1 as a possible D gene (5 bases). The sequence came from a man between 40 and 49 years old who had recovered from COVID-19. Material for sequencing was peripheral blood. CDR3 coding DNA: TGTGCCAGCTCACCGCAGGGCTACACAGATACGCAGTATTTT. Protein: CASSPQGYTDTQYF. The full variable domain, completed using reference TRBV18 and TRBJ2-3, is NAGVMQNPRHLVRRRGQEARLRCSPMKGHSHVYWYRQLPEEGLKFMVYLQKENIIDESGMPKERFSAEFPKEGPSILRIQQVVRGDSAAYFCASSPQGYTDTQYFGPGTRLTVL.